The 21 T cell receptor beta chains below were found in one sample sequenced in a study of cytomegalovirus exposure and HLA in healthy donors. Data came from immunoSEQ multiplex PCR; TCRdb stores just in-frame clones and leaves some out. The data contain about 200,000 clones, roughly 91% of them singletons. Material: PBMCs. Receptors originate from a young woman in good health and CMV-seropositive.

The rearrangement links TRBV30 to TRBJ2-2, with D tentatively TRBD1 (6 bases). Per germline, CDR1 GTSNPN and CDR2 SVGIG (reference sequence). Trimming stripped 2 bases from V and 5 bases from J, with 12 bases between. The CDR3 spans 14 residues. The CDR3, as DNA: TGTGCCTGGAGTTCCAGGGGAGATACCGGGGAGCTGTTTTTT. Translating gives CAWSSRGDTGELFF.

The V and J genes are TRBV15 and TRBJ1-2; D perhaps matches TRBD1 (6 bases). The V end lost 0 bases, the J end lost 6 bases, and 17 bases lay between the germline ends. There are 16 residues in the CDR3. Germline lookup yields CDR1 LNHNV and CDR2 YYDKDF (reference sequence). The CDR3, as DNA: TGTGCCACCAGCAGAGATAGGGTAGAACAGGGACATGGCTACACCTTC. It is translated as CATSRDRVEQGHGYTF.

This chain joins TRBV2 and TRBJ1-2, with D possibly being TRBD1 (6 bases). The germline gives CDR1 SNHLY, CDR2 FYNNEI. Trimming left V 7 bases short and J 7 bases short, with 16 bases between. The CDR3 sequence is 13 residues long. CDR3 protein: CASKKETGIGYTF. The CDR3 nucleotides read TGTGCCAGCAAAAAAGAGACAGGCATTGGCTACACCTTC.

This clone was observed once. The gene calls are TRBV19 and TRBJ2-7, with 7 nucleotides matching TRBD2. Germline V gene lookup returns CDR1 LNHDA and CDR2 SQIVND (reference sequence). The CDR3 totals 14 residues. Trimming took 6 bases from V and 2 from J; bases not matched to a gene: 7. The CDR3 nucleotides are TGTGCCAGTAGCCCTAGCGGAGTCACCTACGAGCAGTACTTC. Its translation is CASSPSGVTYEQYF.

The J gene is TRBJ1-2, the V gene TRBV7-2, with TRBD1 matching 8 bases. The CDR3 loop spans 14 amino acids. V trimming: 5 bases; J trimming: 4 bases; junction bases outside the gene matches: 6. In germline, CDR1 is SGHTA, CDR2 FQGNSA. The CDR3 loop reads CASSQDRGPYGYTF. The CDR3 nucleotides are TGTGCCAGCAGCCAAGACAGGGGCCCCTATGGCTACACCTTC. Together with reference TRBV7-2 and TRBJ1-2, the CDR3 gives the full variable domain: GAGVSQSPSNKVTEKGKDVELRCDPISGHTALYWYRQSLGQGLEFLIYFQGNSAPDKSGLPSDRFSAERTGGSVSTLTIQRTQQEDSAVYLCASSQDRGPYGYTFGSGTRLTVV.

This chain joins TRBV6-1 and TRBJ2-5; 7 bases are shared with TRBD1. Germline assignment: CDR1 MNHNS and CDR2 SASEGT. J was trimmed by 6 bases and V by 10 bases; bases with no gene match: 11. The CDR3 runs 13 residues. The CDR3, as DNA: TGTGCCACTCGACAGGGAAATATCAAGACCCAGTACTTC. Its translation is CATRQGNIKTQYF.

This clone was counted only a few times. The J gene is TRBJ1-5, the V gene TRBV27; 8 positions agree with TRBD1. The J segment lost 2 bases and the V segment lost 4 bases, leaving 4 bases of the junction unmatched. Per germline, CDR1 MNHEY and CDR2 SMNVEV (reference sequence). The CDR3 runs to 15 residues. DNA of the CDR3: TGTGCCAGCAGTTCCGGGACAGGAGGCAATCAGCCCCAGCATTTT. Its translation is CASSSGTGGNQPQHF.

DNA of the CDR3: TGTGCCAGCAGCGTAGGTAGCGGGAGCCACAATGAGCAGTTCTTC. Translating it yields CASSVGSGSHNEQFF. The rearrangement joins TRBV9 to TRBJ2-1, with 9 bases lining up with TRBD2. There are 15 residues in the CDR3. Germline lookup yields CDR1 SGDLS and CDR2 YYNGEE. With 0 bases clipped from V and 5 bases from J, the junction kept 3 bases outside the gene matches.

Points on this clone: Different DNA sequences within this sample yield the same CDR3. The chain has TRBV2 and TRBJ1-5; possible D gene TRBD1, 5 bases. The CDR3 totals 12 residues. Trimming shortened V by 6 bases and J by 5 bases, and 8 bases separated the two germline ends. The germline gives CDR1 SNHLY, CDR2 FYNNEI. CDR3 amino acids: CASSRGDQPQHF. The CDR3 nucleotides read TGTGCCAGCAGCCGGGGGGATCAGCCCCAGCATTTT.

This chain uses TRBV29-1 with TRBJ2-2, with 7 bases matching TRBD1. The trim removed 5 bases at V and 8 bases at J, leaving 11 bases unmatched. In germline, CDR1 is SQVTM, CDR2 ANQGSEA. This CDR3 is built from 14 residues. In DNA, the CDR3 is TGCAGCGTTCCGACAGGGAGTATTACGGGGGAGCTGTTTTTT. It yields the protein CSVPTGSITGELFF.

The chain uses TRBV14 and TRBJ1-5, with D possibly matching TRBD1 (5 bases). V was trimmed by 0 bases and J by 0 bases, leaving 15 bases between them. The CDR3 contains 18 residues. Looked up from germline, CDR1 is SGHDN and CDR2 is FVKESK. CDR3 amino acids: CASSQDRGRLYSNQPQHF. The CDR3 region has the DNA TGTGCCAGCAGCCAAGATAGGGGCAGACTCTATAGCAATCAGCCCCAGCATTTT.

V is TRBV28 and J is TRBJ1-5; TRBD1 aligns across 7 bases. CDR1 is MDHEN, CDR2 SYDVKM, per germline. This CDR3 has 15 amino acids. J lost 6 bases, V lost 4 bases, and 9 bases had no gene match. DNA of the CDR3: TGTGCCAGCAGTTCCCCCCGACAGGGCCGTCAGCCCCAGCATTTT. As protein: CASSSPRQGRQPQHF.

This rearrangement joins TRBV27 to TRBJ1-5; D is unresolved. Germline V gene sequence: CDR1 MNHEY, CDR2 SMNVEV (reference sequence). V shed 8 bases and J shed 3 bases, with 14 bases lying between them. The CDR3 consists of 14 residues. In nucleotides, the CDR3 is TGTGCCAGCTCAAGTACGGGGTTCAATCAGCCCCAGCATTTT. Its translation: CASSSTGFNQPQHF.

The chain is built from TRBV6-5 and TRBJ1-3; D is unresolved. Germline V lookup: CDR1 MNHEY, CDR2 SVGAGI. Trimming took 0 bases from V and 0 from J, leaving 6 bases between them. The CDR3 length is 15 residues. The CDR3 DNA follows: TGTGCCAGCAGTTACTCCCGGAGCTCTGGAAACACCATATATTTT. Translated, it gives CASSYSRSSGNTIYF.

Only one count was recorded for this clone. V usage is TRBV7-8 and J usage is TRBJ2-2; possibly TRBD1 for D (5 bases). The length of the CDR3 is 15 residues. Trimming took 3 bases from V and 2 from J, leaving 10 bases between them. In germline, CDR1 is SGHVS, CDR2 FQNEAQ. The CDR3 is CASSFFQGNTGELFF. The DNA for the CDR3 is TGTGCCAGCAGCTTTTTCCAGGGTAACACCGGGGAGCTGTTTTTT.

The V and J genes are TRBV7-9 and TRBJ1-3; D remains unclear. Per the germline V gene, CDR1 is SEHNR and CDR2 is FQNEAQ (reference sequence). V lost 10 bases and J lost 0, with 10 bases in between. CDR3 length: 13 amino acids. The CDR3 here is CATDFYSGNTIYF. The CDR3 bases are TGTGCCACCGACTTCTACTCTGGAAACACCATATATTTT.

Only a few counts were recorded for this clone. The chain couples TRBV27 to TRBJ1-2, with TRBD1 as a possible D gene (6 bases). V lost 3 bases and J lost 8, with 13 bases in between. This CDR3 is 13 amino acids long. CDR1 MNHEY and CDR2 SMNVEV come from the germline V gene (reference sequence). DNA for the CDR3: TGTGCCAGCAGTTTGAACACAGGGAGCGGCTACACCTTC. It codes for CASSLNTGSGYTF.

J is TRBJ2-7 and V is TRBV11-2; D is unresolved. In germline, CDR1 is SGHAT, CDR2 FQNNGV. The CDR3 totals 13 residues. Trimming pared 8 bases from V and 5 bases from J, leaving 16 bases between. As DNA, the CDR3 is TGTGCCAGCCAGCGTTCAAATTGGCACGAGCAGTACTTC. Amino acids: CASQRSNWHEQYF.

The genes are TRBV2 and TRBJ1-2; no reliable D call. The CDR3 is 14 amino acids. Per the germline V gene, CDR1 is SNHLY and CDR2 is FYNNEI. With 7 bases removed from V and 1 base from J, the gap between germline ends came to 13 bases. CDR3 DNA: TGTGCCAGCATCACGGAGTTGATTAACTATGGCTACACCTTC. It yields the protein CASITELINYGYTF.

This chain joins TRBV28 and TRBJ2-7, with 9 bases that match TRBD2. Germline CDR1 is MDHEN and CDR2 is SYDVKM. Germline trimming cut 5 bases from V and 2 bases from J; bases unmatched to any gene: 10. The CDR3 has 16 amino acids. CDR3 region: CASSLEREVGTYEQYF. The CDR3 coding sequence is TGTGCCAGCAGTCTCGAGCGGGAGGTTGGGACCTACGAGCAGTACTTC.

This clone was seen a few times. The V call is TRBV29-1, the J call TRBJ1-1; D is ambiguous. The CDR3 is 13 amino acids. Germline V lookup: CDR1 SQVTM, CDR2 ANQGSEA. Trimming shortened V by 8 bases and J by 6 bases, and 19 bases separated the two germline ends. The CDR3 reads CSYQSEGLPEAFF. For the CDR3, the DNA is TGCAGCTATCAGTCGGAGGGATTGCCTGAAGCTTTCTTT.